This T cell receptor (beta chain) emerged from a study of T cell responses to AZD1222 COVID-19 vaccine. Libraries were prepared by immunoSEQ multiplex PCR; TCRdb keeps only in-frame clonotypes and omits some of them. The profile shows more than 95,000 clones, around 89% of them singletons. The CDR3 loop spans 15 amino acids. Losses at the gene ends were 4 bases for V and 5 bases for J; bases not matched to a gene: 7. Germline assignment: CDR1 SGHRS and CDR2 YFSETQ. The receptor comes from an adult in good health. This sequence joins TRBV5-1 and TRBJ2-1, with TRBD1 matching over 9 bases. The material sequenced was peripheral blood, taken on day 0 of AZD1222 vaccination. CDR3 in amino acids: CASSQGDRDHNEQFF. DNA of the CDR3: TGCGCCAGCAGCCAGGGGGACAGGGACCACAATGAGCAGTTCTTC.